This T cell receptor beta chain derives from a study of CXCR3-negative and CXCR3-positive naive CD8 T cells. Turning to the study itself: Cumulative TRB read yield was approximately 135 million, averaging about 1.5 +/- 0.3 million per library.

The study's findings and limits: Much lower diversity was found in memory CD8+ cells, while both naive subsets had comparably high diversity. Comparison of naive CXCR3-negative and CXCR3-positive cells revealed similar TRBV-TRBJ usage, while memory cells differed. Surface CD5 looked about the same in the naive subsets, so the authors worked out TCR strength from TRB CDR3 properties.

The CDR3 covers 12 residues. The germline CDR1 and CDR2 sequences are SGHVS and FNYEAQ. Comments on this clonotype: Its antigen is undetermined.

Libraries were UMI-labeled 5' RACE TRB cDNA. TCRdb reprocessed the 5' RACE reads; each CDR3 protein has one entry and no DNA is given. This table holds under 30,000 distinct CDR3 sequences. The rearrangement joins TRBV7-6 to TRBJ2-7; TCRdb gives TRBD2 as the D gene, but with no DNA this cannot be confirmed. Sequencing used memory CD8+ T cells from blood. This receptor was taken from a human donor in good health. Some clones in this sample may be carry-over from other donors' samples. The CDR3 reads CASSPATYEQYF.